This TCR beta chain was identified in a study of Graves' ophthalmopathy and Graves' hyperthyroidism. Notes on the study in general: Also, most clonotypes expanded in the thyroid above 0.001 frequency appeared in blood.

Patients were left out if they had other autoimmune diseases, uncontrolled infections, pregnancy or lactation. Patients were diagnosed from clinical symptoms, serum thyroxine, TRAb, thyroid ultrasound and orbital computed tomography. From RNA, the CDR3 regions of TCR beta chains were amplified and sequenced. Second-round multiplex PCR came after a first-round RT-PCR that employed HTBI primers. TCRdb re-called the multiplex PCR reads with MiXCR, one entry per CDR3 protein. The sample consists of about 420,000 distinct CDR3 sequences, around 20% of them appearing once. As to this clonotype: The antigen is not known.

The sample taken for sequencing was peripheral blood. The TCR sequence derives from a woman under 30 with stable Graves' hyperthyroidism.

The CDR3 nucleotides read TGTGCCAGCAGTGTACGGGCGGATCAGCCCCAGCATTTT. Translated, it gives CASSVRADQPQHF. The chain combines TRBV2 with TRBJ1-5, with D unresolved. This CDR3 is built from 13 residues. CDR1 is SNHLY, CDR2 FYNNEI, per germline. Trimming stripped 4 bases from V and 5 bases from J, with 9 bases between.